The clone carrying this T cell receptor beta chain has a handful of counts. Its target is unknown. Mismatch with germline at one junction end may stem from a read error. This entry belongs to a study of blood T cells in healthy people across ages. This CDR3 contains 12 residues. The germline V gene has CDR1 SGDLS and CDR2 YYNGEE. Isolation recovered at least 6.5 million PBMCs from every sample. The use of a sample-barcoded 5' primer and a J-beta primer mix characterized a second PCR of about 6 to 12 cycles. TCRdb independently ran MiXCR on the 5' RACE reads; one entry per CDR3 protein. Among 650,000 to 800,000 distinct CDR3 sequences listed, approximately 52% were seen once. Study-level points and caveats: Naive T cell percentage and TCR beta diversity correlated strongly.

The chain has TRBV9 and TRBJ2-5; D may be TRBD2 (5 bases). This clonotype was sampled from an elderly woman in good health. Sequenced: blood. CDR3 region: CAGSLLGNEQYF. As DNA, the CDR3 is TGTGCCGGCAGCTTACTAGGGAATGAGCAGTACTTC.